The entry below describes one TCR beta chain. The record originates from a study of blood T cell repertoires in COVID-19. The trim removed 3 bases at V and 1 base at J, leaving 10 bases unmatched. CDR1 SEHNR and CDR2 FQNEAQ come from the germline V gene (reference sequence). The CDR3 contains 17 residues. Profiling relied on immunoSEQ multiplex PCR, and the TCRdb table lists in-frame clones only, not all of them. Of approximately 210,000 clones in the sample, approximately 78% were seen once. The sequencing sample was made of peripheral blood. The rearrangement links TRBV7-9 to TRBJ1-1; TRBD1 matches at 8 bases. This receptor was obtained from a woman aged 40 to 55 with acute or convalescent COVID-19. The CDR3 sequence is CASSFGTGTTTNTEAFF. The CDR3 nucleotides read TGTGCCAGCAGCTTTGGGACAGGAACTACCACGAACACTGAAGCTTTCTTT.